These 3 T cell receptor beta chains came from one sample sequenced in a study of cytomegalovirus exposure and HLA in healthy donors. It was with 60 Vbeta and 13 Jbeta primers that the PCR ran. Profiling relied on immunoSEQ multiplex PCR, and the TCRdb table lists in-frame clones only, not all of them. The table has about 110,000 clones, roughly 82% seen once; the top ten hold about 1.6%. The sample comprised PBMCs. These receptors all stem from a man aged 50 to 59 in good health and CMV-seronegative.

The rearrangement links TRBV5-1 to TRBJ2-3, with TRBD2 identical over 9 bases. Germline V gene lookup returns CDR1 SGHRS and CDR2 YFSETQ. There are 16 residues in the CDR3. J lost 0 bases, V lost 2 bases, and 4 bases had no gene match. CDR3 protein: CASSFDTSGSTDTQYF. The CDR3 region has the DNA TGCGCCAGCAGCTTTGATACTAGCGGGAGCACAGATACGCAGTATTTT.

The chain recombines TRBV7-9 with TRBJ1-1, with D maybe TRBD1 (6 bases). The CDR3 is made up of 12 amino acids. Germline V gene lookup returns CDR1 SEHNR and CDR2 FQNEAQ (reference sequence). V was clipped by 5 bases and J by 7 bases, with 11 bases between them. The CDR3 nucleotides are TGTGCCAGCAGCACCGGACAGATTGAAGCTTTCTTT. Translated: CASSTGQIEAFF.

The rearrangement joins TRBV4-2 to TRBJ2-1, with 7 bases lining up with TRBD2. The CDR3 consists of 17 residues. Per the germline V gene, CDR1 is LGHNA and CDR2 is YNFKEQ. The junction had 12 bases not matched to a gene; V was cut back by 3 bases and J by 4 bases. The CDR3 loop is CASSQASERGEYNEQFF. CDR3 bases: TGTGCCAGCAGCCAGGCTTCTGAGCGGGGCGAATACAATGAGCAGTTCTTC.